These T cell receptor beta chains were read from a single sample in a study of regulatory T cells in long-lasting Graves disease. TCRdb recomputed calls from the multiplex PCR reads with MiXCR, one row per CDR3 protein. The sample yields about 470,000 distinct CDR3 sequences, around 20% seen once. The sample consisted of peripheral blood mononuclear cells (PBMCs), taken when the disease was refractory, from a patient treated with antithyroid drugs. Receptor source: a female donor with Graves disease. CDR3s include the opening cysteine and the closing phenylalanine or tryptophan. D genes are given only for firm matches. Some rows have no size entry. The others give once, few or many, or a class for an expanded clone.

-	TRBV11-2	-	TRBJ2-7	TGCGCCAGCAGCCAAGGCGCTACACTCGTCTACGAGCAGTACTTC	CASSQGATLVYEQYF
TRBD2	TRBV19	-	TRBJ2-5	TGTGCCAGTAGTAGACTAGCGGGAGGGCCCCGCCAAGAGACCCAGTACTTC	CASSRLAGGPRQETQYF
-	TRBV5-1	-	TRBJ1-5	TGCGCCAGCAGCTCCATCGGGTGTAGCAATCAGCCCCAGCATTTT	CASSSIGCSNQPQHF
TRBD2	TRBV7-9	few	TRBJ2-7	TGTGCCAGCAGCCCCATGGGAGGGAGAAGTCCCTACGAGCAGTACTTC	CASSPMGGRSPYEQYF
-	TRBV20-1	-	TRBJ2-2	TGCAGTGCTAGAGTTCGAAGAGGAACGAACACCGGGGAGCTGTTTTTT	CSARVRRGTNTGELFF
TRBD2	TRBV20-1	-	TRBJ2-5	TGCAGTGCCAGAGACGTCTCGGGACTAGCGGGCCGACCTCAAGAGACCCAGTACTTC	CSARDVSGLAGRPQETQYF
TRBD1	TRBV6-1	many	TRBJ2-7	TGTGCCAGCAGTCGCCAAATGGCAGGGGACAGCTCCTACGAGCAGTACTTC	CASSRQMAGDSSYEQYF
-	TRBV12-3/TRBV12-4	many	TRBJ2-2	TGTGCCAGCAGTTTAGTTAGCGGTCGGCCGCCCGGGGAGCTGTTTTTT	CASSLVSGRPPGELFF
-	TRBV20-1	-	TRBJ2-1	TGCAGTGCTTTAAAGGGCACGGGCTCCTACAATGAGCAGTTCTTC	CSALKGTGSYNEQFF
-	TRBV12-3/TRBV12-4	many	TRBJ1-3	TGTGCCAGCAGTTTAGCTGCCCACTCTGGAAACACCATATATTTT	CASSLAAHSGNTIYF
TRBD2	TRBV28	many	TRBJ2-5	TGTGCCAGCAGTCTACCCTGGGCTAGCGGGAGAATGGAGACCCAGTACTTC	CASSLPWASGRMETQYF
-	TRBV5-1	-	TRBJ1-4	TGCGCCAGCAGCTTGGTTTGGGGGGGCTCGGATGAAAAACTGTTTTTT	CASSLVWGGSDEKLFF
-	TRBV28	many	TRBJ2-2	TGTGCCAGCAGACCACCCGTGGGGCTCAACACCGGGGAGCTGTTTTTT	CASRPPVGLNTGELFF
-	TRBV7-9	few	TRBJ1-1	TGTGCCAGCAGCTTAGATCTTAGGGGACCGTCGAGCACTGAAGCTTTCTTT	CASSLDLRGPSSTEAFF
-	TRBV9	many	TRBJ1-5	TGTGCCAGCAGCGTAGGAGGGGCGGGGAATCAGCCCCAGCATTTT	CASSVGGAGNQPQHF
-	TRBV7-2	-	TRBJ2-7	TGTGCCAGCAGCTTATTTGCTTCCTACGAGCAGTACTTC	CASSLFASYEQYF
-	TRBV28	many	TRBJ1-2	TGTGCCAGCAGCCCTGCCGGGCAGGGGATTCTGGGTGGCTACACCTTC	CASSPAGQGILGGYTF
-	TRBV29-1	many	TRBJ1-1	TGCAGCGTCTGGGGGCGGGGGGCAACTGAAGCTTTCTTT	CSVWGRGATEAFF
-	TRBV19	few	TRBJ2-7	TGTGCCAGTAGTATCGTCGCCGGTCCCTACGAGCAGTACTTC	CASSIVAGPYEQYF
TRBD2	TRBV20-1	few	TRBJ2-7	TGCAGTGCGAACGACCCTAGCGGGGCATCCTACGAGCAGTACTTC	CSANDPSGASYEQYF
TRBD1	TRBV5-1	-	TRBJ2-6	TGCGCCAGCAGCTTGGCCGGGACAGGGAGATTTGGGGCCGACGTCCTGACTTTC	CASSLAGTGRFGADVLTF
-	TRBV6-2/TRBV6-3	many	TRBJ2-7	TGTGCCAGCAGTTGGGTAAGCGAGCAGTACTTC	CASSWVSEQYF
-	TRBV9	many	TRBJ2-7	TGTGCCAGCAGCTCGATGGTGGGGGAGCAGTACTTC	CASSSMVGEQYF
TRBD1	TRBV5-1	many	TRBJ2-7	TGCGCCAGCAGGCCTCGCGTGTCGGGACAGACCTCCTACGAGCAGTACTTC	CASRPRVSGQTSYEQYF
-	TRBV13	many	TRBJ2-5	TGTGCCAGCAGCACACGGGAAGGAGAGACCCAGTACTTC	CASSTREGETQYF
-	TRBV20-1	few	TRBJ1-5	TGCAGTGCTAGTCCTCCGCAGGTCAATAGCAATCAGCCCCAGCATTTT	CSASPPQVNSNQPQHF
TRBD2	TRBV20-1	few	TRBJ2-2	TGCAGTGCTAGAGGAGGTTCCGGGACTAGCGGGGAGAACACCGGGGAGCTGTTTTTT	CSARGGSGTSGENTGELFF
-	TRBV2	many	TRBJ1-3	TGTGCCAGCACTACCAACGGAAACACCATATATTTT	CASTTNGNTIYF